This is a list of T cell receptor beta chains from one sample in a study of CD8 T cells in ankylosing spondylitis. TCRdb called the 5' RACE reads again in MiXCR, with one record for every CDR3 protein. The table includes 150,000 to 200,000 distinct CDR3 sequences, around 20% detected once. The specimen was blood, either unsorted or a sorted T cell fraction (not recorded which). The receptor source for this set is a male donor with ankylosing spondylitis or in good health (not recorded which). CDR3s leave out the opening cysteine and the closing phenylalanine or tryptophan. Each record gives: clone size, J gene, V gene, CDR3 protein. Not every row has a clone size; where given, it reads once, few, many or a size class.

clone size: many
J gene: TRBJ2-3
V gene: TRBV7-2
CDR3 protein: ASSPQGRSTDTQY

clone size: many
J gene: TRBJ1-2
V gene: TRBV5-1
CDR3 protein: ASSLGPEGYT

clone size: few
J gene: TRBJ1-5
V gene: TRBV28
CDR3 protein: ASTSGGEGNQPQH

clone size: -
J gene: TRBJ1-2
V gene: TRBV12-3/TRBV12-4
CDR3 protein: ASSEGTQISAGYT

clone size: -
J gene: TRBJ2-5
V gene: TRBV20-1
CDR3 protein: SARWPVQETQY

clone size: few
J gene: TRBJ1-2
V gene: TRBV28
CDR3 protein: ASSSRGGMNYGYT

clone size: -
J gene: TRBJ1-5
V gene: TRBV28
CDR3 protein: ASSPLNSNQPQH

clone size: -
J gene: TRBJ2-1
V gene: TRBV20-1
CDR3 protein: SAPRVGVNEQF

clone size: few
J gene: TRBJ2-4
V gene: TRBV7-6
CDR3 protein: ASSSEAGVKNIQY

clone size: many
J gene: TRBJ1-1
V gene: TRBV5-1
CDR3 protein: ASSPGQGNTEAF

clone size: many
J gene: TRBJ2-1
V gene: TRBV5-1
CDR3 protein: ASSSGTSGSNEQF

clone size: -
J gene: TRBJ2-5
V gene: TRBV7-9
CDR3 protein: ASSLKGGETQY

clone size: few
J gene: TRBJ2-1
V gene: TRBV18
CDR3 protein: ASSSGLAVGSEQF

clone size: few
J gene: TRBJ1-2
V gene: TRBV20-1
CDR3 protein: SARDSRGPEHYNYGYT

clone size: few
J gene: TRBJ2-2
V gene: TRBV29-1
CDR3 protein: SVATGVSTGELF

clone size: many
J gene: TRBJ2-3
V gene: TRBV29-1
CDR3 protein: SVGLVGVDTQY

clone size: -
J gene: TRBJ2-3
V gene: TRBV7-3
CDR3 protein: ASSVGGADTQY

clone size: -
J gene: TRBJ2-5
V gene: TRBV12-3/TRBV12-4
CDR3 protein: ASSGAGIETQY

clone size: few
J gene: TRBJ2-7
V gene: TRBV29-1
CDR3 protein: SVEDSGAREQY

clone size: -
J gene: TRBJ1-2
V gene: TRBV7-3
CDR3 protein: ASSLSGQGADGYT

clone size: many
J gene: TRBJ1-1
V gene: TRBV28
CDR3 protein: ASSLGRSEAF

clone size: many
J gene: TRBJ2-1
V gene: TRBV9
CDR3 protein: ASSAANSLAGGMVGEQF

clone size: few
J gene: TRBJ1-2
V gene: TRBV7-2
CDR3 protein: ASSFALGYT

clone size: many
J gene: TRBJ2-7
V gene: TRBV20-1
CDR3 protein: SLLVETSYEQY

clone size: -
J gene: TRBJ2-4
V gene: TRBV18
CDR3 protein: ASSPRDPEVIQY

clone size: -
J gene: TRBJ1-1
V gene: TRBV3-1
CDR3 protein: ASSHRTGGNTEAF

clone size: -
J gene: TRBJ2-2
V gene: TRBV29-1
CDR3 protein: SVESGSSTGELF

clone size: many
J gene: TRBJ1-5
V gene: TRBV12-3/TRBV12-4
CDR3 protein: ASNNQNQPQH

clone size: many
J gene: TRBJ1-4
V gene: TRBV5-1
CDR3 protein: ASSLDLGANEKLF

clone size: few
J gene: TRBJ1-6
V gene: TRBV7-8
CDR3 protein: ASSLGIQGSSYNSPLH

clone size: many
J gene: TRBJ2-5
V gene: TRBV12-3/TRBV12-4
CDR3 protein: ASSLTGKREARETQY

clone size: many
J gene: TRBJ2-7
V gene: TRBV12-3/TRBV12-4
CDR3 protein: ASGALAGVDYEQY

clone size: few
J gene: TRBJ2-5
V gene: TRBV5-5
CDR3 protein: ASNSQSQETQY

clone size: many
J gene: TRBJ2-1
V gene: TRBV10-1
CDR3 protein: ASSRSSDHNEQF

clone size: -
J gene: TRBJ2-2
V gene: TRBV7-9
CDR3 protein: ASSYDGNTGELF

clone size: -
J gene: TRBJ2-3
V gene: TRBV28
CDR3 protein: ASSFFRGASTDTQY

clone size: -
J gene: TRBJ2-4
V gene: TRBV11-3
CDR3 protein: ASSLTESPGNIQY

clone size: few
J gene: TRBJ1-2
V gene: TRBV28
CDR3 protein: ASRTPQGAIYGYT